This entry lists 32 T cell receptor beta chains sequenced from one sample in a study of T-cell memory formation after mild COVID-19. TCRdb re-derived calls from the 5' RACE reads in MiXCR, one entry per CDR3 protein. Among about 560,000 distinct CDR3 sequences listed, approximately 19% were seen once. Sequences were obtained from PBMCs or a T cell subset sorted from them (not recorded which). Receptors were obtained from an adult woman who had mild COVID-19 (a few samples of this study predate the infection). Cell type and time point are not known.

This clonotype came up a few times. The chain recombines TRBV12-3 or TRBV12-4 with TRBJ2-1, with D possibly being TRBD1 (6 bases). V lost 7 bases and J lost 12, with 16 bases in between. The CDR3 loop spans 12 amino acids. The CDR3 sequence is CASTSDRFVQFF. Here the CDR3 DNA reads TGTGCCAGCACCTCCGACAGGTTTGTGCAGTTCTTC.

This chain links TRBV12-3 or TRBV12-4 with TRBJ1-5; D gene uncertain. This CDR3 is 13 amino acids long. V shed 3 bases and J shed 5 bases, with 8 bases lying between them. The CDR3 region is CASSFLEDQPQHF. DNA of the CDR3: TGTGCCAGCAGTTTCCTCGAGGATCAGCCCCAGCATTTT.

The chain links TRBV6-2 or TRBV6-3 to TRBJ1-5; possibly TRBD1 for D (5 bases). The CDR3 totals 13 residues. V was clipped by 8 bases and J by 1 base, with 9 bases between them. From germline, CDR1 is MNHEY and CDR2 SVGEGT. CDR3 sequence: CASSRESNQPQHF. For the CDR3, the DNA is TGTGCCAGCTCCAGGGAGAGCAATCAGCCCCAGCATTTT.

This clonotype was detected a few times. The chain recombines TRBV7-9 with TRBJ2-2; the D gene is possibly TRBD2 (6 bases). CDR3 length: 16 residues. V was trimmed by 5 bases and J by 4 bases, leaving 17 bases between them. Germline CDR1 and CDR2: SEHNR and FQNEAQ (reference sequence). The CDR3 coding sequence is TGTGCCAGCAGCCCCTCCGGGAGAAAGATCACCGGGGAGCTGTTTTTT. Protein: CASSPSGRKITGELFF.

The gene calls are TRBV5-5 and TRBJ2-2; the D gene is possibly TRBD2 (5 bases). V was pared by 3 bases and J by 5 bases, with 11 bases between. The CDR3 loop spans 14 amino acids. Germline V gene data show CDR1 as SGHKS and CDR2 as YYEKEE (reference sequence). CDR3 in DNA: TGTGCCAGCAGCTCCGCTGCGGGTACCGGGGAGCTGTTTTTT. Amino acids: CASSSAAGTGELFF.

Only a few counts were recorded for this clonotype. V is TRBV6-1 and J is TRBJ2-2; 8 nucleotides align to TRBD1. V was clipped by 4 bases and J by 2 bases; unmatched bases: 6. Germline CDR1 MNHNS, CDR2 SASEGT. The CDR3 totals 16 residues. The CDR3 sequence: CASSGQGPSNTGELFF. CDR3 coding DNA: TGTGCCAGCAGTGGACAGGGGCCATCTAACACCGGGGAGCTGTTTTTT.

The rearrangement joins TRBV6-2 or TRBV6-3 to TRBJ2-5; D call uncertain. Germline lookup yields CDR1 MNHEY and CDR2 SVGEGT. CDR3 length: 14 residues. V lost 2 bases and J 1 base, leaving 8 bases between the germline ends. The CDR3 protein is CASSYLGIQETQYF. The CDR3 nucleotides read TGTGCCAGCAGTTACCTGGGTATCCAAGAGACCCAGTACTTC.

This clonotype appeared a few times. Here the CDR3 DNA reads TGTGCCAGCACTCCGGCGATTAACTATGGCTACACCTTC. Translating gives CASTPAINYGYTF. The V and J genes are TRBV12-3 or TRBV12-4 and TRBJ1-2; D call uncertain. The V gene lost 7 bases and the J gene lost 1 base, with 10 bases spanning the gap. The CDR3 spans 13 residues.

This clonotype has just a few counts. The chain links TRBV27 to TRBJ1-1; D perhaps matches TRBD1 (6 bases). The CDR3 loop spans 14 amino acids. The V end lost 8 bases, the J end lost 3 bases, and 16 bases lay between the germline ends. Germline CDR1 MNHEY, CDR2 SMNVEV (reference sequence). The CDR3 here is CASSQGTPYTEAFF. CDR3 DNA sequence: TGTGCCAGCTCCCAAGGGACACCTTACACTGAAGCTTTCTTT.

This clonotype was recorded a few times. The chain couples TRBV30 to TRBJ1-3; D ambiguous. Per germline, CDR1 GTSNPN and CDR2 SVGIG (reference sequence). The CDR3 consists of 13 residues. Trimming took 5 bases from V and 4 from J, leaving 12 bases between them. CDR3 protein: CAWARKSGNTIYF. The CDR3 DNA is TGTGCCTGGGCCCGAAAGTCCGGAAACACCATATATTTT.

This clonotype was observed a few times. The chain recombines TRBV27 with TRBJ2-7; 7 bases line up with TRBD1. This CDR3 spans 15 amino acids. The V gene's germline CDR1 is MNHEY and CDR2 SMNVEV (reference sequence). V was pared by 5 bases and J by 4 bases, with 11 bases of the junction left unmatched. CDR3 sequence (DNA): TGTGCCAGCAGTATGGGACAGTCGGCCCTATACGAGCAGTACTTC. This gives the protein CASSMGQSALYEQYF.

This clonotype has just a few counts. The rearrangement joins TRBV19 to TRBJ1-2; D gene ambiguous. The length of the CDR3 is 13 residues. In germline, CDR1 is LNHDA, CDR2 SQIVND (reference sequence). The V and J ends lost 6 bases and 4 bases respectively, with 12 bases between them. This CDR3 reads CASSPREIYGYTF. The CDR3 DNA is TGTGCCAGTAGCCCCAGAGAGATCTATGGCTACACCTTC.

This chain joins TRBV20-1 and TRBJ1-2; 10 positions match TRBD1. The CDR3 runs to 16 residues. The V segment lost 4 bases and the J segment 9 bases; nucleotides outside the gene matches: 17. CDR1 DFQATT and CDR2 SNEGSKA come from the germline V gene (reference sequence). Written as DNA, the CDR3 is TGCAGTGCTACCCAGTTTAAAACCCGGGACAGGGGTAGCTACACCTTC. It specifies CSATQFKTRDRGSYTF.

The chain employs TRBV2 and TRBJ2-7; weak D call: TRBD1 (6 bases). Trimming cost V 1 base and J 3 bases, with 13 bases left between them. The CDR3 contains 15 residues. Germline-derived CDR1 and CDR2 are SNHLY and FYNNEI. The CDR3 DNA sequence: TGTGCCAGCAGTGAAGAGGGACACCCCGTCTACGAGCAGTACTTC. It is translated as CASSEEGHPVYEQYF.

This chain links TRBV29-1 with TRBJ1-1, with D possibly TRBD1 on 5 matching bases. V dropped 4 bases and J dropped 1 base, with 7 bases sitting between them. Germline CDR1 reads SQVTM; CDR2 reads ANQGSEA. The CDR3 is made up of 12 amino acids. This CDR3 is CSVAGTNTEAFF. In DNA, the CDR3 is TGCAGCGTTGCGGGGACGAACACTGAAGCTTTCTTT.

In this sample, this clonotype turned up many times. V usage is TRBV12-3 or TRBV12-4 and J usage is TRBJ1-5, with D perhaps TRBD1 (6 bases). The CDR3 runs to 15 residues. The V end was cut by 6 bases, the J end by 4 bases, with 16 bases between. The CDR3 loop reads CASSTAQGPNQPQHF. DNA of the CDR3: TGTGCCAGCAGCACAGCACAGGGCCCTAATCAGCCCCAGCATTTT.

CDR3 in DNA: TGTGCCAGCAGCCCCGAAAACAGGGACTACGAGCAGTACTTC. Protein sequence: CASSPENRDYEQYF. The J gene is TRBJ2-7, the V gene TRBV9; D might be TRBD1 (6 bases). From germline, CDR1 is SGDLS and CDR2 YYNGEE. V shed 4 bases and J shed 3 bases, with 14 bases lying between them. CDR3 size: 14 residues.

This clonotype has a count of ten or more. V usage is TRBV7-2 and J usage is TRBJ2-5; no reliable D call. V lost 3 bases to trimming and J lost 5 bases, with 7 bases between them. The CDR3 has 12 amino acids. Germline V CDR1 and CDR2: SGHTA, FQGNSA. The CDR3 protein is CASSLAVETQYF. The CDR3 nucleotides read TGTGCCAGCAGCTTGGCGGTGGAGACCCAGTACTTC.

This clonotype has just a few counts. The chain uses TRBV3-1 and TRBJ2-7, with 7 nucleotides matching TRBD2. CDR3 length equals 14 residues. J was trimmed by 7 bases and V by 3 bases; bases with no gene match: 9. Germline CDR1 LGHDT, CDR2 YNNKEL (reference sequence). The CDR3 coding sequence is TGTGCCAGCAGCCAGACGAGCGGGAAACTTGAGCAGTACTTC. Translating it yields CASSQTSGKLEQYF.

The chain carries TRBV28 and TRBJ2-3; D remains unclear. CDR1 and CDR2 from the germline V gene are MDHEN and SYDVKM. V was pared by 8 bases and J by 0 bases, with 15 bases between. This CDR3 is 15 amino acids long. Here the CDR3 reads CASPPIGPSTDTQYF. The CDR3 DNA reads TGTGCCAGCCCTCCTATCGGGCCTAGCACAGATACGCAGTATTTT.

The CDR3 protein is CSAAGTGDNEQFF. The CDR3 DNA reads TGCAGTGCCGCCGGGACAGGGGACAATGAGCAGTTCTTC. The chain has TRBV20-1 and TRBJ2-1; 10 bases map to TRBD1. The CDR3 spans 13 residues. The junction had 4 bases not matched to a gene; V was cut back by 6 bases and J by 5 bases. Germline CDR1 DFQATT, CDR2 SNEGSKA (reference sequence).

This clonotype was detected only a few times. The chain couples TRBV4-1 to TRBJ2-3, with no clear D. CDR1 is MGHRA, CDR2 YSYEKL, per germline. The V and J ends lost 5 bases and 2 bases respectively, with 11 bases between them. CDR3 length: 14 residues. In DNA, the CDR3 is TGCGCCAGCAGCGTTACCCAAGTCACAGATACGCAGTATTTT. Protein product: CASSVTQVTDTQYF.

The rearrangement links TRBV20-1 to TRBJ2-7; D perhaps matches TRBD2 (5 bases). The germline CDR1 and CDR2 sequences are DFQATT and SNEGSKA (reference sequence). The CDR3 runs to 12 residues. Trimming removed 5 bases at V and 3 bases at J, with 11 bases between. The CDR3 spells CSARRAGYEQYF. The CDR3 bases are TGCAGTGCTCGGCGGGCGGGCTACGAGCAGTACTTC.

The CDR3 sequence is CASSSGGANEKLFF. CDR3 nucleotides: TGTGCCAGCAGCTCTGGGGGGGCTAATGAAAAACTGTTTTTT. This chain links TRBV7-2 with TRBJ1-4, with D possibly being TRBD1 (5 bases). This CDR3 contains 14 residues. V lost 4 bases and J 3 bases, leaving 9 bases between the germline ends. From germline, CDR1 is SGHTA and CDR2 FQGNSA. Together with reference TRBV7-2 and TRBJ1-4, the CDR3 gives the full variable domain: GAGVSQSPSNKVTEKGKDVELRCDPISGHTALYWYRQSLGQGLEFLIYFQGNSAPDKSGLPSDRFSAERTGGSVSTLTIQRTQQEDSAVYLCASSSGGANEKLFFGSGTQLSVL.

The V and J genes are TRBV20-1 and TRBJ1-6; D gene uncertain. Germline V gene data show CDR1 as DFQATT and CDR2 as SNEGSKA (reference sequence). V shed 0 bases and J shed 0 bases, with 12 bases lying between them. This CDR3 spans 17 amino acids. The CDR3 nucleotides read TGCAGTGCTAGAGATCCTGCCAAGAGCTCCTATAATTCACCCCTCCACTTT. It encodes CSARDPAKSSYNSPLHF.

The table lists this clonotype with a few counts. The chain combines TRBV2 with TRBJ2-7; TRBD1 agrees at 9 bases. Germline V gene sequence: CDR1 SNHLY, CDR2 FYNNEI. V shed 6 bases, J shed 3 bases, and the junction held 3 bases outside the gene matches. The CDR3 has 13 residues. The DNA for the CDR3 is TGTGCCAGCAGGTGGACAGGGGACTACGAGCAGTACTTC. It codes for CASRWTGDYEQYF.

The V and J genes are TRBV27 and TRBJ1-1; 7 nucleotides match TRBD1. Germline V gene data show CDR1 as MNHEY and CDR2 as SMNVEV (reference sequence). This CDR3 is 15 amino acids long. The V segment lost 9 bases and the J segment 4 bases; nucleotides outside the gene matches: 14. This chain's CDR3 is CASRRGTARGTEAFF. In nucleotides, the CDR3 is TGTGCCAGTCGTAGGGGGACAGCCCGGGGCACTGAAGCTTTCTTT.

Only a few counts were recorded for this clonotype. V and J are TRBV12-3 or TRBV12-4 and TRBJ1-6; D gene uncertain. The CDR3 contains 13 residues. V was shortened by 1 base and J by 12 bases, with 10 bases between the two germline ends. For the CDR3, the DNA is TGTGCCAGCAGTTTAGGGCCACTTAAACCCCTCCACTTT. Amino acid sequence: CASSLGPLKPLHF.

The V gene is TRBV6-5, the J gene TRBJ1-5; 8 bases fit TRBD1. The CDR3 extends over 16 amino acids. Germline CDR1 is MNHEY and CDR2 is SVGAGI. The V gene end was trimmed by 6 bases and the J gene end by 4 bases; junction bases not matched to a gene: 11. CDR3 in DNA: TGTGCCAGCAGCCCCCTCCCCGGGACAGGAAATCAGCCCCAGCATTTT. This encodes CASSPLPGTGNQPQHF.

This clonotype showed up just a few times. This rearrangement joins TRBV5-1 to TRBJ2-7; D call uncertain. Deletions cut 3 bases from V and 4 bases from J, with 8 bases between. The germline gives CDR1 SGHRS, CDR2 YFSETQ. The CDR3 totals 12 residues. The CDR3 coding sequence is TGCGCCAGCAGCTCCCCAGATTACGAGCAGTACTTC. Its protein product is CASSSPDYEQYF.

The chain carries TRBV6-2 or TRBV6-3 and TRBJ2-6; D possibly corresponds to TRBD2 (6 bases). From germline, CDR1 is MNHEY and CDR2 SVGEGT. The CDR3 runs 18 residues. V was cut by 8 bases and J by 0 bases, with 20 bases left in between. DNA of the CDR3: TGTGCCAGCTCATACCGAGGCGCGGGGAGCTCTGGGGCCAACGTCCTGACTTTC. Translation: CASSYRGAGSSGANVLTF.

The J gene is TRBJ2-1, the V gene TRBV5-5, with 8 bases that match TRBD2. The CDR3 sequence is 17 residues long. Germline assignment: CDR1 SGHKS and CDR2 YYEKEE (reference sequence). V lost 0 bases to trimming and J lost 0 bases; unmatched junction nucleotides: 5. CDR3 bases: TGTGCCAGCAGCTTGGATCCAGCGGGGGCCTCCTACAATGAGCAGTTCTTC. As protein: CASSLDPAGASYNEQFF.